This T cell receptor beta chain is from a study of cytomegalovirus exposure and HLA in healthy donors. The PCR employed 60 Vbeta primers together with 13 Jbeta primers. Profiling relied on immunoSEQ multiplex PCR, and the TCRdb table lists in-frame clones only, not all of them. Here the sample spans fewer than 130,000 clones, over 60% being singletons. Between the trimmed V and J ends, which lost 5 bases and 0 bases, there was a span of 17 bases. This CDR3 region has 17 residues. CDR1 is SGHTA and CDR2 is FQGTGA in the germline V gene. The chain joins TRBV7-3 to TRBJ2-1, with a tentative D call TRBD2 (5 bases). The TCR sequence derives from a woman in her sixties or seventies in good health and CMV-seropositive. Input material: PBMCs. CDR3 in amino acids: CASSPRGSLLSYNEQFF. DNA of the CDR3: TGTGCCAGCAGCCCCCGGGGAAGTCTTCTCTCCTACAATGAGCAGTTCTTC.